This TCR beta chain was recorded in a study of beta chain features in type 1 diabetes. Study-wide results and caveats: Type 1 diabetes patients had TCRB CDR3s that were shorter (moderately but significantly so) in all four CD4+ subsets.

Every bit of the isolated RNA underwent reverse transcription, so sequencing read expressed TCRB transcripts. Clones were sequenced by immunoSEQ multiplex PCR, and TCRdb holds only the in-frame ones, with some missing. The sample yields about 210,000 clones, roughly a tenth seen once. Looked up from germline, CDR1 is SGHVS and CDR2 is FNYEAQ. The J segment lost 1 base and the V segment lost 4 bases, leaving 5 bases of the junction unmatched. The CDR3 runs to 15 residues. Points on this clone: The target antigen is unknown.

The rearrangement joins TRBV7-6 to TRBJ2-3, with 7 bases fitting TRBD2. This TCR came from a man aged 18 to 29 in good health. Sequences were obtained from central memory CD4+ T cells from blood. CDR3 nucleotide sequence: TGTGCCAGCAGCTGGCTAGCGGAAGGCACAGATACGCAGTATTTT. Amino acids: CASSWLAEGTDTQYF.